This T cell receptor beta chain is drawn from a study of graft-versus-host responses after intestinal transplantation. This CDR3 spans 16 amino acids. The V gene lost 1 base and the J gene lost 4 bases, with 13 bases spanning the gap. Germline V CDR1 and CDR2: SNHLY, FYNNEI. CFSE-labeled responder cells (around 200,000) were plated with around 200,000 irradiated, violet-dye-labeled stimulator cells. Data came from immunoSEQ multiplex PCR; TCRdb stores just in-frame clones and leaves some out. The sample includes under 15,000 clones, under 45% of them seen just once. This chain joins TRBV2 and TRBJ2-2; D gene uncertain. The material was alloreactive CD8+ T cells from a mixed lymphocyte reaction culture, obtained before intestinal transplant. Subset: CFSE-low proliferating T cells sorted from approximately 6-day pre-transplant mixed lymphocyte reaction (GvH or HvG direction). This receptor was taken from a human patient who received an intestinal transplant. The CDR3 loop is CASSEVFGRPTGELFF. The CDR3 DNA reads TGTGCCAGCAGTGAAGTTTTCGGACGACCCACCGGGGAGCTGTTTTTT.